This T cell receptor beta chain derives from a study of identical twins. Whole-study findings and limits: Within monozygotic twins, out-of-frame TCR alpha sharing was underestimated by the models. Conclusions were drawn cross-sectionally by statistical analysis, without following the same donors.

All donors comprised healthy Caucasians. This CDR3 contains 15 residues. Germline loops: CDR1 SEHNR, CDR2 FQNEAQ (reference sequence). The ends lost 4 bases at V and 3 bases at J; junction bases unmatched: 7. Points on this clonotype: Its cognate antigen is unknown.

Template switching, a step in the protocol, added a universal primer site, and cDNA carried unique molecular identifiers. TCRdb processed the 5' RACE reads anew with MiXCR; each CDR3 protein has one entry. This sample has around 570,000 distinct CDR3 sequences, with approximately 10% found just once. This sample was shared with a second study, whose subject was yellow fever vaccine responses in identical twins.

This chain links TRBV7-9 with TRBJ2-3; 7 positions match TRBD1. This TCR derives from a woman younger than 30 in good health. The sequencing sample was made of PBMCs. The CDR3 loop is CASSWARQGTDTQYF. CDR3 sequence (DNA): TGTGCCAGCAGCTGGGCCAGACAGGGTACAGATACGCAGTATTTT.